This TCR beta chain emerged from a study of metastatic and nonmetastatic thyroid tumors. No treatment had been given to any patient before thyroid surgery. Using MiXCR, TCRdb re-called clones from the PCR reads. The sample consists of 15,000 or so clones, around 3.8% of them appearing once. J was trimmed by 2 bases and V by 5 bases; bases with no gene match: 3. CDR1 MRHNA and CDR2 SNTAGT come from the germline V gene. The CDR3 runs to 15 residues. The sequenced sample was tumor tissue. The V and J genes are TRBV6-4 and TRBJ2-3; 11 bases agree with TRBD2. The sequence was obtained from a female donor with papillary thyroid cancer or a benign thyroid nodule (not recorded which). Some clones in this sample may be carry-over from other donors' samples. The CDR3 nucleotides are TGTGCCAGCAGTACACTAGCGGGAGACACAGATACGCAGTATTTT. This sequence encodes CASSTLAGDTDTQYF.